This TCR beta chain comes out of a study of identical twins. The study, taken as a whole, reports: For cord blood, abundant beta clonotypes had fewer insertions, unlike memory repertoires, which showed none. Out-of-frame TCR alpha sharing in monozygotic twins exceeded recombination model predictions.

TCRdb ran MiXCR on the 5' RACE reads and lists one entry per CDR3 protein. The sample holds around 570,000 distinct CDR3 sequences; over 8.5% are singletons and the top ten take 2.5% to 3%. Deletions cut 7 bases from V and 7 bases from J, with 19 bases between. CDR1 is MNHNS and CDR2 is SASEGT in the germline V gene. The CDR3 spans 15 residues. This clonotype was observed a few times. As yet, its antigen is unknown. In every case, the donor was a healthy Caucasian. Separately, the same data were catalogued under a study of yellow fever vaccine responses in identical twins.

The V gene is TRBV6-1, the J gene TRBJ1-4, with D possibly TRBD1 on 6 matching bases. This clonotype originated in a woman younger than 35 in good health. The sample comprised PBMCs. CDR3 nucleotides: TGTGCCAGCACCCAGTCAGCAGGGGAAGGTGAAAAACTGTTTTTT. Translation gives CASTQSAGEGEKLFF.